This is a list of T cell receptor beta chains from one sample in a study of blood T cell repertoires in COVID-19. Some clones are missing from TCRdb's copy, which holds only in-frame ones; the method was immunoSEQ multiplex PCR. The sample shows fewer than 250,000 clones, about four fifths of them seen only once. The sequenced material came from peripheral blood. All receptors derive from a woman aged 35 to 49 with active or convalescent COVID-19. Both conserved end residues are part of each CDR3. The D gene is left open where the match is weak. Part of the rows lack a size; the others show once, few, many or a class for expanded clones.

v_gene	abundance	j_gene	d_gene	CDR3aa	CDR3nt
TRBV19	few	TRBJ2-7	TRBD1	CASSQGQGGSYEQYF	TGTGCCAGTAGCCAAGGACAGGGGGGGTCCTACGAGCAGTACTTC
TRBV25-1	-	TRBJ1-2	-	CASKKGGEGYTF	TGTGCCAGCAAAAAGGGGGGGGAAGGCTACACCTTC
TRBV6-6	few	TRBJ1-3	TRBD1	CASSYRDRVDTIYF	TGTGCCAGCAGTTATCGGGACAGGGTTGACACCATATATTTT
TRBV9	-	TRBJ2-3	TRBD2	CASSVVAGGPTDTQYF	TGTGCCAGCAGCGTAGTAGCGGGAGGGCCCACAGATACGCAGTATTTT
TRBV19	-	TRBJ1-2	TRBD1	CASTDRGYGYTF	TGTGCCAGTACCGACAGGGGCTATGGCTACACCTTC
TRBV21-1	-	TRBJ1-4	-	CASSTRGGTANEKLFF	TGTGCCAGCAGCACCCGTGGGGGGACAGCTAATGAAAAACTGTTTTTT
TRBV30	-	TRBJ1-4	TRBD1	CAWTDRVGRKLFF	TGTGCCTGGACTGACAGGGTAGGAAGAAAACTGTTTTTT
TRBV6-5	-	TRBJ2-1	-	CASSLGLSKNEQFF	TGTGCCAGCAGCCTTGGACTTAGTAAAAATGAGCAGTTCTTC
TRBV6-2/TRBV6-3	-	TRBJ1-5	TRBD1	CASSYGSGGNTQPQHF	TGTGCCAGCAGTTACGGCTCAGGGGGAAATACTCAGCCCCAGCATTTT
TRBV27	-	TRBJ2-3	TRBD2	CASSPRTSWSTDTQYF	TGTGCCAGCAGTCCCAGGACTAGCTGGAGCACAGATACGCAGTATTTT
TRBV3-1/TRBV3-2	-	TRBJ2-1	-	CASSLGQLPTMPLF	TGTGCCAGCAGCCTAGGACAGCTCCCCACAATGCCCCTCTTC
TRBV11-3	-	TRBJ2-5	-	CASKSGQGETQYF	TGTGCCAGCAAAAGCGGGCAAGGGGAGACCCAGTACTTC
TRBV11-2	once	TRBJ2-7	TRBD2	CASTPWTGLAGRAYEQYF	TGTGCCAGCACCCCTTGGACCGGACTAGCGGGAAGAGCCTACGAGCAGTACTTC
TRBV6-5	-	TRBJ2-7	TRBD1	CASIRDRDGFGEQYF	TGTGCCAGCATTCGGGACAGGGACGGTTTCGGCGAGCAGTACTTC
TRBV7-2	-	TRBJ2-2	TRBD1	CASSLARTGGTGELFF	TGTGCCAGCAGCTTAGCGCGGACAGGGGGCACCGGGGAGCTGTTTTTT
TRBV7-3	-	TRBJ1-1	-	CASTLGEGNPEAFF	TGTGCCAGCACCCTAGGGGAGGGAAACCCTGAAGCTTTCTTT
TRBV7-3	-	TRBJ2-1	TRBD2	CASSPWTSGSYNEQFF	TGTGCCAGCAGCCCATGGACTAGCGGATCTTACAATGAGCAGTTCTTC
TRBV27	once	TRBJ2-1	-	CASSLSRVGSYNEQFF	TGTGCCAGCAGTTTATCGAGGGTGGGCTCCTACAATGAGCAGTTCTTC
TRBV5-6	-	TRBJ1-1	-	CASSLEARWAEAFF	TGTGCCAGCAGCTTGGAGGCGAGGTGGGCTGAAGCTTTCTTT
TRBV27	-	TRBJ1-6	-	CASRPAVENSPLHF	TGTGCCAGCAGGCCCGCGGTTGAAAATTCACCCCTCCACTTT
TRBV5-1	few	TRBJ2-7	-	CASSFGGELYEQYF	TGCGCCAGCAGCTTTGGTGGGGAGCTCTACGAGCAGTACTTC
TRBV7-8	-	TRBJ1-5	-	CASSPSRQKFSNQPQHF	TGTGCCAGCAGCCCCAGCCGACAGAAGTTTAGCAATCAGCCCCAGCATTTT
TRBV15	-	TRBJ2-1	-	CATSRDLGEAYNEQFF	TGTGCCACCAGCAGAGATTTGGGGGAGGCCTACAATGAGCAGTTCTTC
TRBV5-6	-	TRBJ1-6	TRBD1	CASSFGTAYNSPLHF	TGTGCCAGCAGCTTCGGGACAGCATATAATTCACCCCTCCACTTT
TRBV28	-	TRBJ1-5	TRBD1	CASSLWDSSLEPQHF	TGTGCCAGCAGCCTGTGGGACAGCAGCTTGGAGCCCCAGCATTTT
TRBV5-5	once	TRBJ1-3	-	CASSWDTTSGNTIYF	TGTGCCAGCAGCTGGGACACCACCTCTGGAAACACCATATATTTT
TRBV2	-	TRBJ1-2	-	CASSKGEGGYTF	TGTGCCAGCTCCAAGGGGGAGGGTGGCTACACCTTC
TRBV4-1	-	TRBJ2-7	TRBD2	CASSQGTSVSYEQYF	TGCGCCAGCAGCCAGGGGACTAGCGTCTCCTACGAGCAGTACTTC
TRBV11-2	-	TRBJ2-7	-	CASSLAGQRTYEQYF	TGTGCCAGCAGCTTAGCTGGACAGAGGACCTACGAGCAGTACTTC
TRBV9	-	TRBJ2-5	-	CASSVDPARGETQYF	TGTGCCAGCAGCGTAGACCCGGCCAGGGGAGAGACCCAGTACTTC
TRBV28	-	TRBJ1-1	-	CASSRVRTEAFF	TGTGCCAGCAGTCGAGTGAGGACTGAAGCTTTCTTT
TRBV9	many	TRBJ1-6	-	CASSVRVIGSPLHF	TGTGCCAGCAGCGTACGGGTTATCGGCTCACCCCTCCACTTT
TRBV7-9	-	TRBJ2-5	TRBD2	CASSIRTSGSEGETQYF	TGTGCCAGCAGCATCCGGACTAGCGGGTCGGAGGGGGAGACCCAGTACTTC
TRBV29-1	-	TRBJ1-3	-	CSVTVGNTIYF	TGCAGCGTGACAGTCGGAAACACCATATATTTT
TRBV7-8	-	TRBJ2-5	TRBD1	CASSLLYPGQGLGTQYF	TGTGCCAGCAGCTTATTGTATCCCGGACAGGGCCTAGGGACCCAGTACTTC
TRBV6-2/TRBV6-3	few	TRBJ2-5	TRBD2	CASSKTSGGAGETQYF	TGTGCCAGCAGTAAGACTAGCGGGGGGGCCGGAGAGACCCAGTACTTC
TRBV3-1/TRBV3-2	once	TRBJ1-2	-	CASSQVTERGYTF	TGTGCCAGCAGCCAAGTGACAGAGAGGGGCTACACCTTC
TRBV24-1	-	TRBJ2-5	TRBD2	CATSDSRAHSGGPQETQYF	TGTGCCACCAGTGATTCTAGGGCCCATAGCGGGGGTCCCCAAGAGACCCAGTACTTC
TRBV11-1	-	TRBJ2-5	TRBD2	CASSLGREGETQYF	TGTGCCAGCAGCTTAGGGCGGGAGGGGGAGACCCAGTACTTC
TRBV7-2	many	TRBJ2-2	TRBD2	CASSPRTSGHLGTGELFF	TGTGCCAGCAGCCCACGGACTAGCGGGCACTTGGGCACCGGGGAGCTGTTTTTT
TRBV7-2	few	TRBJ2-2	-	CASSPKGVGTGELFF	TGTGCCAGCAGCCCTAAGGGGGTTGGGACCGGGGAGCTGTTTTTT
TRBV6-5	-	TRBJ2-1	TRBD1	CASRGGGGNEQFF	TGTGCCAGCAGAGGGGGCGGAGGAAATGAGCAGTTCTTC
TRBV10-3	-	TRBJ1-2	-	CAISESASGQGNYGYTF	TGTGCCATCAGTGAGTCAGCGTCGGGCCAGGGCAACTATGGCTACACCTTC
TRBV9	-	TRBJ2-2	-	CASSVDYGGSIGELFF	TGTGCCAGCAGCGTAGATTATGGGGGGTCGATCGGGGAGCTGTTTTTT
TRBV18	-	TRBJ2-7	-	CASSPPQGRVYEQYF	TGTGCCAGCTCACCACCGCAGGGGAGGGTCTACGAGCAGTACTTC